The clone carrying this T cell receptor beta chain has a handful of counts. V was pared by 5 bases and J by 5 bases, with 10 bases of the junction left unmatched. The CDR3 is made up of 15 amino acids. Germline V CDR1 and CDR2: LNHDA, SQIVND (reference sequence). This entry belongs to a study of T cells in Graves' hyperthyroidism and ophthalmopathy. Each patient was aged 18 to 65 and had newly diagnosed hyperthyroidism of under 2 months' duration. The TCR beta CDR3 regions underwent amplification using RNA transcripts as the source. A first-round RT-PCR of the TCR CDR3 used the HTBI primer set. TCRdb reprocessed the multiplex PCR reads with MiXCR, giving one entry per CDR3 protein. In the table there are a few hundred thousand distinct CDR3 sequences, around 14% of which are singletons.

The receptor was derived from a young woman with Graves' hyperthyroidism that later progressed to Graves' ophthalmopathy. The genes are TRBV19 and TRBJ1-2, with TRBD1 matching over 8 bases. The sequenced material came from blood. The CDR3 is CASSPRQGLSYGYTF. CDR3 in DNA: TGTGCCAGTAGTCCGCGACAGGGGTTGTCATATGGCTACACCTTC.